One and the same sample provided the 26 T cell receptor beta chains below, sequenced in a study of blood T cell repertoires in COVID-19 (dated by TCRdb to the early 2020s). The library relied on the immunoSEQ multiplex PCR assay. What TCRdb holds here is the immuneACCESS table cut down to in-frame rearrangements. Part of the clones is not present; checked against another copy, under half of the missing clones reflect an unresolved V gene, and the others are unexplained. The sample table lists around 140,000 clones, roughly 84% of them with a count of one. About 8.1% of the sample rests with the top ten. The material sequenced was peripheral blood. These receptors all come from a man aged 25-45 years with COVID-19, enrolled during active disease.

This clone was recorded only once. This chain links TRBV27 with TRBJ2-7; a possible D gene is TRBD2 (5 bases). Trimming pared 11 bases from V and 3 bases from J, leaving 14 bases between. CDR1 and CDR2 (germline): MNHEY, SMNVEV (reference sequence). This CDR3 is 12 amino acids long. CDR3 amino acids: CAPDGVYYEQYF. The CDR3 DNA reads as TGTGCCCCCGACGGGGTATACTACGAGCAGTACTTC.

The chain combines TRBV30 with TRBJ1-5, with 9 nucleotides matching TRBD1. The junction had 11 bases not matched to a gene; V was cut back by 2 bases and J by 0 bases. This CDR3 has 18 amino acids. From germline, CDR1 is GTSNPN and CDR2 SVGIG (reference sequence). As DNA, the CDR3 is TGTGCCTGGAGTCCGAGGGACAGGGTGGTCAATAGCAATCAGCCCCAGCATTTT. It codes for CAWSPRDRVVNSNQPQHF.

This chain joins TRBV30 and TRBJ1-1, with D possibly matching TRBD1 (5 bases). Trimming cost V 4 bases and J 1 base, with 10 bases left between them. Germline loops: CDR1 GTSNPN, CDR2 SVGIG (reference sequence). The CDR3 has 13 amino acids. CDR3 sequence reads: CAWTEQANTEAFF. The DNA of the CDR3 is TGTGCCTGGACGGAACAGGCGAACACTGAAGCTTTCTTT.

The CDR3 reads CASSQRTVREKGQKTQYF. CDR3 coding DNA: TGTGCCAGCAGCCAAAGGACAGTTCGGGAAAAGGGTCAAAAGACCCAGTACTTC. The rearrangement uses TRBV14 and TRBJ2-5, with TRBD1 as a possible D gene (6 bases). V was clipped by 2 bases and J by 6 bases, with 25 bases between them. Germline values: CDR1 SGHDN, CDR2 FVKESK. The CDR3 contains 18 residues. The complete variable domain, with remaining parts taken from reference TRBV14 and TRBJ2-5, reads EAGVTQFPSHSVIEKGQTVTLRCDPISGHDNLYWYRRVMGKEIKFLLHFVKESKQDESGMPNNRFLAERTGGTYSTLKVQPAELEDSGVYFCASSQRTVREKGQKTQYFGPGTRLLVL.

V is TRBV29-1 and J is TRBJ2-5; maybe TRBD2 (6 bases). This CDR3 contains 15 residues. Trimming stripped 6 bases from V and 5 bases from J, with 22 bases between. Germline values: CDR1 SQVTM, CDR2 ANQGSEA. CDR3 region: CSVRRTETSSETQYF. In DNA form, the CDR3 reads TGCAGCGTAAGACGAACCGAGACTAGTTCGGAGACCCAGTACTTC.

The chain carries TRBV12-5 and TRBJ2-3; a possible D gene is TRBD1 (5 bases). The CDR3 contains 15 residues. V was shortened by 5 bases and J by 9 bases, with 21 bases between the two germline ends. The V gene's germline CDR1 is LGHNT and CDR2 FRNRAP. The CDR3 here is CASGPPDSPPGTQYF. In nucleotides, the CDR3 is TGTGCTAGTGGTCCACCTGACTCCCCTCCAGGGACGCAGTATTTT.

CDR3 DNA: TGTGCCAGCAGTTACCTGGGCAGCTATGGCTACACCTTC. Translated: CASSYLGSYGYTF. The chain has TRBV6-2 or TRBV6-3 and TRBJ1-2; D gene unclear. The V end was cut by 2 bases, the J end by 4 bases, with 8 bases between. This CDR3 is 13 amino acids long. The germline V gene has CDR1 MNHEY and CDR2 SVGEGT.

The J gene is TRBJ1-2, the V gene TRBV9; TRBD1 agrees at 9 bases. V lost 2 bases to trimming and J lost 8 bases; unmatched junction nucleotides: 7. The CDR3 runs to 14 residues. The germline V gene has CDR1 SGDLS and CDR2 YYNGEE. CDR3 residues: CASSVGGTGSGYTF. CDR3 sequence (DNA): TGTGCCAGCAGCGTTGGCGGGACAGGGAGCGGCTACACCTTC.

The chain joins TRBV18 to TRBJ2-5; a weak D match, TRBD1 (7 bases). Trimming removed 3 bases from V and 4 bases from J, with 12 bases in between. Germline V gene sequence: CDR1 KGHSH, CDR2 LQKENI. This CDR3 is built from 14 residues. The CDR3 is CASSPGQGGETQYF. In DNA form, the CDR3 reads TGTGCCAGCTCACCCGGGCAGGGGGGAGAGACCCAGTACTTC.

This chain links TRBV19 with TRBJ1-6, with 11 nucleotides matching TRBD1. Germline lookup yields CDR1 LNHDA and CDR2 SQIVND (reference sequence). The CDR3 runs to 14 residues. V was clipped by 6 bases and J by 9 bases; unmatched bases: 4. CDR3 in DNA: TGTGCCAGTAGCCCCGGGACAGGGGGTTCACCCCTCCACTTT. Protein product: CASSPGTGGSPLHF.

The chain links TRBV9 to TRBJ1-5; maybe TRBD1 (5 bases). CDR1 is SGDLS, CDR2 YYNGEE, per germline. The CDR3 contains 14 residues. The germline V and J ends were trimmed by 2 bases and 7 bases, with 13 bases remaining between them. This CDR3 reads CASSVQGGEQPQHF. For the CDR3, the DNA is TGTGCCAGCAGCGTCCAGGGCGGTGAGCAGCCCCAGCATTTT.

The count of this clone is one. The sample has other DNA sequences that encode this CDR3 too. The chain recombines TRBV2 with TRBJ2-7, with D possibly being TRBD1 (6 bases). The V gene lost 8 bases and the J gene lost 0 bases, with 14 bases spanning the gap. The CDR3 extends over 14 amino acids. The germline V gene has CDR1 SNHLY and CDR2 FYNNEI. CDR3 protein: CASRAGTSSYEQYF. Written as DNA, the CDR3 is TGTGCCAGCCGGGCAGGGACAAGCTCCTACGAGCAGTACTTC.

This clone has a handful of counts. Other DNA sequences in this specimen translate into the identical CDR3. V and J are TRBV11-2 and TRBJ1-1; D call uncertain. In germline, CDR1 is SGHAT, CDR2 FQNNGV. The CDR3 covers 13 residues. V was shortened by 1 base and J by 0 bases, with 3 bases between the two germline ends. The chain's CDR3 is CASSLGVNTEAFF. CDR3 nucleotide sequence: TGTGCCAGCAGCTTAGGAGTGAACACTGAAGCTTTCTTT.

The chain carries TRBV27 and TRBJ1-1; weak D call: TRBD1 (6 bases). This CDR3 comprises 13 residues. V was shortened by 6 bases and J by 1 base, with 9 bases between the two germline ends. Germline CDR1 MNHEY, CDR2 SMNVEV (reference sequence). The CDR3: CASRIQGNTEAFF. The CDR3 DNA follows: TGTGCCAGCAGGATACAGGGGAACACTGAAGCTTTCTTT.

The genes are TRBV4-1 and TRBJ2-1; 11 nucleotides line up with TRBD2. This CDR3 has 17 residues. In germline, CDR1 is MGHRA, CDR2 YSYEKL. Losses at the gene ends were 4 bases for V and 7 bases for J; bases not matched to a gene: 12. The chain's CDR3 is CASSPSLAGVSGNEQFF. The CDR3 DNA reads TGCGCCAGCAGCCCGTCACTAGCGGGAGTCTCGGGAAATGAGCAGTTCTTC.

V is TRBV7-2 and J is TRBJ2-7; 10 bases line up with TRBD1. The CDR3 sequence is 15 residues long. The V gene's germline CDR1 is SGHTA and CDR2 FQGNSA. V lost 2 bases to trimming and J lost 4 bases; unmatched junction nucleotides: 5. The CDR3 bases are TGTGCCAGCAGCTTAACGACAGGGGGCGGATACGAGCAGTACTTC. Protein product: CASSLTTGGGYEQYF.

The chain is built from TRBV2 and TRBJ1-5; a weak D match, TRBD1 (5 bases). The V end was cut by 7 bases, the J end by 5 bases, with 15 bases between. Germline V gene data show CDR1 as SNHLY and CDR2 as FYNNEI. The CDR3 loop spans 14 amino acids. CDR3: CASTGTGGDQPQHF. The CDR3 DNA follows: TGTGCCAGCACTGGGACGGGGGGGGATCAGCCCCAGCATTTT.

CDR3 sequence: CASSQGFLIAKNIQYF. CDR3 DNA sequence: TGTGCCAGCAGCCAGGGCTTCCTAATAGCCAAAAACATTCAGTACTTC. The genes are TRBV3-1 (or the pseudogene TRBV3-2) and TRBJ2-4; D ambiguous. The germline CDR1 and CDR2 sequences are LGHDT and YNNKEL (reference sequence). The CDR3 extends over 16 amino acids. V lost 3 bases, J lost 0 bases, and 12 bases lay in between.

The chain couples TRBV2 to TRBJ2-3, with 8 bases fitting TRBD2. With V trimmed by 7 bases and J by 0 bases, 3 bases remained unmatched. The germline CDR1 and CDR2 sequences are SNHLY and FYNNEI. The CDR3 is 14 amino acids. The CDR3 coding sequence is TGTGCCAGCAACCCTAGCGGGAGCACAGATACGCAGTATTTT. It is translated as CASNPSGSTDTQYF.

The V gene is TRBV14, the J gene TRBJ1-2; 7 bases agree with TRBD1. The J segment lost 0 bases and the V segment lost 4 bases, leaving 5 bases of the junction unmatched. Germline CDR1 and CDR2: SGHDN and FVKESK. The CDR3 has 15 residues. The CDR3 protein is CASSLYRGANYGYTF. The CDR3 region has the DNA TGTGCCAGCAGCCTATACAGGGGCGCTAACTATGGCTACACCTTC. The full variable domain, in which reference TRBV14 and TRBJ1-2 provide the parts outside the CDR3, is EAGVTQFPSHSVIEKGQTVTLRCDPISGHDNLYWYRRVMGKEIKFLLHFVKESKQDESGMPNNRFLAERTGGTYSTLKVQPAELEDSGVYFCASSLYRGANYGYTFGSGTRLTVV.

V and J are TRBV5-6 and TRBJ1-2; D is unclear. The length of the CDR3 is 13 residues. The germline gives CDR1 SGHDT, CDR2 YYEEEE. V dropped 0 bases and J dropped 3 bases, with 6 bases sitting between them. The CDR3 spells CASSLGSDYGYTF. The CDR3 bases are TGTGCCAGCAGCTTGGGCAGTGACTATGGCTACACCTTC.

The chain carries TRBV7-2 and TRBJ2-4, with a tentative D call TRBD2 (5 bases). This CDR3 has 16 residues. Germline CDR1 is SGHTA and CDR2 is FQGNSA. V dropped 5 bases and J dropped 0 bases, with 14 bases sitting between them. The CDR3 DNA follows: TGTGCCAGCAGCCTAAACTACGGGGAAGCCAAAAACATTCAGTACTTC. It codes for CASSLNYGEAKNIQYF.

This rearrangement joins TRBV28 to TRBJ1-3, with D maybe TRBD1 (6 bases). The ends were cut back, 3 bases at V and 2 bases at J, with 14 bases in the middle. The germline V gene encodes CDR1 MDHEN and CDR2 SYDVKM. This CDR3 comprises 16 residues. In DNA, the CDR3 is TGTGCCAGCAGTTTTTCACAGGGTGGTACTGGAAACACCATATATTTT. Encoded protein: CASSFSQGGTGNTIYF.

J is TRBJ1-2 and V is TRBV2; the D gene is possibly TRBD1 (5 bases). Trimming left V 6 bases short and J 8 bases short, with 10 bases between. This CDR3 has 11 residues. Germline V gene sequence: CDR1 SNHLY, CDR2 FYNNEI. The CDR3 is CASRDTGGYTF. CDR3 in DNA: TGTGCCAGCAGGGATACAGGCGGCTACACCTTC.

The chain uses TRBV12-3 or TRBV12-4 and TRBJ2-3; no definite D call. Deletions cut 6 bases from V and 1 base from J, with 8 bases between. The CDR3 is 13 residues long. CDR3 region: CASRAAGTDTQYF. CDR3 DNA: TGTGCCAGCAGGGCCGCCGGCACAGATACGCAGTATTTT.

CDR3 amino acids: CASSPLAGSEQFF. The CDR3 DNA sequence: TGTGCCAGCAGCCCTCTAGCGGGAAGTGAGCAGTTCTTC. J is TRBJ2-1 and V is TRBV5-4, with 9 bases that match TRBD2. V gave up 4 bases and J gave up 9 bases; unmatched junction bases: 5. The CDR3 spans 13 residues. Germline V CDR1 and CDR2: SGHNT, YYREEE (reference sequence).